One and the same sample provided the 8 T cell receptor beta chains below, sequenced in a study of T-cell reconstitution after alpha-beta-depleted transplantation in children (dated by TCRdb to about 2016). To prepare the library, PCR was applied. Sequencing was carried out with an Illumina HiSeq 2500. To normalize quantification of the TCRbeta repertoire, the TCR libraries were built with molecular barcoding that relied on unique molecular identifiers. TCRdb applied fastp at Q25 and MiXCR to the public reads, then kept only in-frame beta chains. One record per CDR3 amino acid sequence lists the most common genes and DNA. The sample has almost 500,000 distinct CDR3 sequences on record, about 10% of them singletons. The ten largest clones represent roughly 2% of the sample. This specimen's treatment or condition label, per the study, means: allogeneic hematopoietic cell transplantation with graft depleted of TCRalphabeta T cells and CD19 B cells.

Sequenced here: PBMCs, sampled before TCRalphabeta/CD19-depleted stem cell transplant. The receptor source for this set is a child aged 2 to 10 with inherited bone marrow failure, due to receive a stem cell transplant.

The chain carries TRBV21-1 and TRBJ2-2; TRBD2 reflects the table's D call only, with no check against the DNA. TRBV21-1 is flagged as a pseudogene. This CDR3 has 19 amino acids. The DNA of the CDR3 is TGTGCCAGCAGCAAATTCGGGATGGGACTAGCGGGAGGTATCGGGGAGCTGTTTTTT. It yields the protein CASSKFGMGLAGGIGELFF.

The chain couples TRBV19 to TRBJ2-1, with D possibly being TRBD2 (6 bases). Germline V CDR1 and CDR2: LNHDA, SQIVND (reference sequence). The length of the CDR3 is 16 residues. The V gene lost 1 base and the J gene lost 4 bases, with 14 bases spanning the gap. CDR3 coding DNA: TGTGCCAGTAGTATAGCCGGCGGGACCGATTACAATGAGCAGTTCTTC. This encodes CASSIAGGTDYNEQFF.

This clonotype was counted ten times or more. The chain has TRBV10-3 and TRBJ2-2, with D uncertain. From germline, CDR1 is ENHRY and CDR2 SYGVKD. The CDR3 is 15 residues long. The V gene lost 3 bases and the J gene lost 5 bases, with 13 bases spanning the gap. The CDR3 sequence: CAISDQRGITGELFF. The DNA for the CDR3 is TGTGCCATCAGTGACCAGCGAGGAATAACCGGGGAGCTGTTTTTT.

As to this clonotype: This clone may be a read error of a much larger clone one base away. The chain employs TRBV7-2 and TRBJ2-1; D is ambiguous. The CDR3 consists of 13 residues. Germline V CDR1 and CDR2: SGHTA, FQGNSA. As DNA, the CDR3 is TGTGCCATCAGCTTAATCAATGTCCATGAGCAGTTCTTC. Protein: CAISLINVHEQFF.

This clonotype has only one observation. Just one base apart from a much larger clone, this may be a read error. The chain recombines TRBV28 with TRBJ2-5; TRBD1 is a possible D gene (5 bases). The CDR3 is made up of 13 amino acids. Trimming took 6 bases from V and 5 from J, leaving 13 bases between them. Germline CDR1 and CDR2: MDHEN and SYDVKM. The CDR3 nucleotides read TGTGCCAGCAGATCAGGGATGGGGGAGACCCAGTACTTC. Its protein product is CASRSGMGETQYF.

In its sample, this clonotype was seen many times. The CDR3 reads CASSQDREASYEQYF. As DNA, the CDR3 is TGCGCCAGCAGCCAAGACAGGGAGGCTTCCTACGAGCAGTACTTC. The chain is built from TRBV4-3 and TRBJ2-7, with a weak D call TRBD2 (6 bases). V lost 0 bases, J lost 1 base, and 10 bases lay in between. The germline V gene has CDR1 LGHNA and CDR2 YSLEER. This CDR3 comprises 15 residues.

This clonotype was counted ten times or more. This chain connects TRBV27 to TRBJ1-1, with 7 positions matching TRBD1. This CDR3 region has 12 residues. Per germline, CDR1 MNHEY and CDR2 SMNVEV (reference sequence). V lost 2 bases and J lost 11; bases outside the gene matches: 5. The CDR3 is CASSLTGVDAFF. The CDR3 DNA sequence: TGTGCCAGCAGTTTAACAGGGGTGGACGCTTTCTTT.

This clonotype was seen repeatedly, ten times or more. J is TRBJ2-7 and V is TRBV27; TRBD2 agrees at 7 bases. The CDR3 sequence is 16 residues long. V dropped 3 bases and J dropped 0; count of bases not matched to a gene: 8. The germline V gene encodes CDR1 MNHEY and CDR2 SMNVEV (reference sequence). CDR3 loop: CASSFQLAESSYEQYF. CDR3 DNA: TGTGCCAGCAGTTTCCAGCTAGCGGAGAGCTCCTACGAGCAGTACTTC.